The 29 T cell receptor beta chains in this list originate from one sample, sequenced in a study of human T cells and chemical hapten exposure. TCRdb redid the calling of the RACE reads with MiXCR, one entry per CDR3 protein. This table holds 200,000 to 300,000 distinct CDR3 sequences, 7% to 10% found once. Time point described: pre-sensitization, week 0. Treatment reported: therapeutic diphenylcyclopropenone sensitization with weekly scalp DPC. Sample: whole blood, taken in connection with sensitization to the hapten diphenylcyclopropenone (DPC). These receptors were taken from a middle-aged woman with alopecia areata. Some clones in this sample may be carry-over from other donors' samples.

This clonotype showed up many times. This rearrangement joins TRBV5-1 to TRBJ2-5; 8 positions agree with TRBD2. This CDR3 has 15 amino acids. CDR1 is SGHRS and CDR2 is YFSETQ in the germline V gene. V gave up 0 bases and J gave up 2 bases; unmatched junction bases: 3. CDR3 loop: CASSLEVAGQETQYF. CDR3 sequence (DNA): TGCGCCAGCAGCTTGGAAGTAGCGGGACAAGAGACCCAGTACTTC.

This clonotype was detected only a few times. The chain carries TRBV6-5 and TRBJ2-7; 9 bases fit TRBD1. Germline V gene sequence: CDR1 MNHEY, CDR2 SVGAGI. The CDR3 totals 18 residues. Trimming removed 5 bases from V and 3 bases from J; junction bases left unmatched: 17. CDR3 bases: TGTGCCAGCAGTCCGCCGAAAGACAACCGGGACAGGGACTACGAGCAGTACTTC. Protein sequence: CASSPPKDNRDRDYEQYF.

The CDR3 DNA reads TGTGCCAGCAGGGTCTCTACCTTTGAAGCTTTCTTT. Its protein product is CASRVSTFEAFF. The J gene is TRBJ1-1, the V gene TRBV27, with D unresolved. The length of the CDR3 is 12 residues. In germline, CDR1 is MNHEY, CDR2 SMNVEV (reference sequence). The V gene lost 6 bases and the J gene lost 7 bases, with 12 bases spanning the gap.

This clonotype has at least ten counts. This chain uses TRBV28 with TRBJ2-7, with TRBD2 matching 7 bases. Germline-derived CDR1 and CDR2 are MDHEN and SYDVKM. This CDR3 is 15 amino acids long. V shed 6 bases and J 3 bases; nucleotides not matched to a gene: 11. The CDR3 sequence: CASSTPAGAFYEQYF. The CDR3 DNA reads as TGTGCCAGCAGCACCCCTGCGGGAGCCTTCTACGAGCAGTACTTC.

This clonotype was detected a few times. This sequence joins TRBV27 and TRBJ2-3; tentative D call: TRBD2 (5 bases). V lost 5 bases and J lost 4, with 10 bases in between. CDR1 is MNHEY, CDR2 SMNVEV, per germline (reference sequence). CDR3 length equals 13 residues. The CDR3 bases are TGTGCCAGCAGTCGGGGTATAGCAGATACGCAGTATTTT. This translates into CASSRGIADTQYF.

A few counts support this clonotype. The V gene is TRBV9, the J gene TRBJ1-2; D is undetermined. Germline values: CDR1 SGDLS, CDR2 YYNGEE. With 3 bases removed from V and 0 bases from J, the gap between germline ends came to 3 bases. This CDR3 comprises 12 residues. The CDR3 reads CASSETNYGYTF. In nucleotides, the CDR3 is TGTGCCAGCAGCGAGACTAACTATGGCTACACCTTC.

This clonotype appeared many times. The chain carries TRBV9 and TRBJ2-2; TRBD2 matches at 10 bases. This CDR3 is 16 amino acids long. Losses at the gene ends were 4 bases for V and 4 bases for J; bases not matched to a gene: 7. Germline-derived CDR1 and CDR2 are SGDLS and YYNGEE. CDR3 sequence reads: CASSPGGTSVTGELFF. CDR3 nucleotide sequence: TGTGCCAGCAGCCCCGGGGGGACTAGCGTCACCGGGGAGCTGTTTTTT.

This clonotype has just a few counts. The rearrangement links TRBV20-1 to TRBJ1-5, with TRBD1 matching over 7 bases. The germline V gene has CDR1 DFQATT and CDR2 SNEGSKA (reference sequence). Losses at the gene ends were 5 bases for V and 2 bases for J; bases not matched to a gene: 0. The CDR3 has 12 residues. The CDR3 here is CSAGQGNQPQHF. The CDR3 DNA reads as TGCAGTGCTGGACAGGGCAATCAGCCCCAGCATTTT.

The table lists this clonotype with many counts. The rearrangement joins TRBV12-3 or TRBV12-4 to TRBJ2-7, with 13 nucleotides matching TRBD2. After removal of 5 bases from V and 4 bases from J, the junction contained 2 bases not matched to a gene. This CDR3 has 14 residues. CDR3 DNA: TGTGCCAGCAGTCGGACTAGCGGGAGTTACGAGCAGTACTTC. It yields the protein CASSRTSGSYEQYF.

The CDR3 loop reads CASSQDRGQTQYF. The CDR3 region has the DNA TGCGCCAGCAGCCAGGACAGGGGGCAGACCCAGTACTTC. V and J are TRBV4-3 and TRBJ2-5; 11 nucleotides agree with TRBD1. The germline gives CDR1 LGHNA, CDR2 YSLEER. V was pared by 3 bases and J by 6 bases, with 0 bases of the junction left unmatched. CDR3 size: 13 residues.

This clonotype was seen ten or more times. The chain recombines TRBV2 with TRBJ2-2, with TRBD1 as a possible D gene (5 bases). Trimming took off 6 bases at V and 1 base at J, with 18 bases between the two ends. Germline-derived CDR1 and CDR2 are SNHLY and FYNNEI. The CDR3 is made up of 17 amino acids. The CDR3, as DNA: TGTGCCAGCAGGGGGCTCAAGGGTAGACGGAACACCGGGGAGCTGTTTTTT. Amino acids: CASRGLKGRRNTGELFF.

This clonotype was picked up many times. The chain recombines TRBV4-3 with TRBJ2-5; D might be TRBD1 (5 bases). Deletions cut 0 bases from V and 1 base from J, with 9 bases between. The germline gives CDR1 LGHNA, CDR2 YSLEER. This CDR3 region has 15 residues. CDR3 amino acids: CASSQDRQPQETQYF. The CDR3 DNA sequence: TGCGCCAGCAGCCAAGATCGACAGCCCCAAGAGACCCAGTACTTC.

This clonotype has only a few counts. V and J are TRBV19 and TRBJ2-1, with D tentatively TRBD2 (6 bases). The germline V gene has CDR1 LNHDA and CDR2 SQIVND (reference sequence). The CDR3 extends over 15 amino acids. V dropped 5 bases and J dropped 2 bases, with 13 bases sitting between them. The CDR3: CASSLAVVPYNEQFF. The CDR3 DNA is TGTGCCAGTAGTTTAGCGGTGGTCCCCTACAATGAGCAGTTCTTC.

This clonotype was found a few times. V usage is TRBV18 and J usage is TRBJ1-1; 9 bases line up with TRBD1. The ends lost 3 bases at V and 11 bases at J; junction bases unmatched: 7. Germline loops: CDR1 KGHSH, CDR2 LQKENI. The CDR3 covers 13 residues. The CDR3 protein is CASSPRDREMAFF. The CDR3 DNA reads TGTGCCAGCTCACCTCGGGACAGGGAGATGGCTTTCTTT.

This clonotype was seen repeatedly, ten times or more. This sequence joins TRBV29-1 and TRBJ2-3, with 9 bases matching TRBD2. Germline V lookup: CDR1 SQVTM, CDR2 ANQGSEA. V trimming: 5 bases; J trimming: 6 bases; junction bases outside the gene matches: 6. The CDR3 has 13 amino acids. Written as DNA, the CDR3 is TGCAGCGTTCGGGTGGCGGGAGGGGATACGCAGTATTTT. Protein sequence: CSVRVAGGDTQYF.

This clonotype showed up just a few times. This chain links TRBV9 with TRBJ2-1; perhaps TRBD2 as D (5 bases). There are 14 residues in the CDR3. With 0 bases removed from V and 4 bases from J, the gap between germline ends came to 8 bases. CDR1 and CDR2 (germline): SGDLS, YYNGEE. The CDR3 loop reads CASSVERSYNEQFF. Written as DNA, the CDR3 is TGTGCCAGCAGCGTAGAGCGGTCTTACAATGAGCAGTTCTTC.

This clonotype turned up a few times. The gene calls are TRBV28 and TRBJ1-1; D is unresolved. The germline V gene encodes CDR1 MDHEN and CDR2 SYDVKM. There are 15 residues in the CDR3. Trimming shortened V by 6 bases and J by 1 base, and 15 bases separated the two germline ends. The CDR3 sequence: CASSSRAWGNTEAFF. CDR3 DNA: TGTGCCAGCAGCTCTCGGGCCTGGGGGAACACTGAAGCTTTCTTT.

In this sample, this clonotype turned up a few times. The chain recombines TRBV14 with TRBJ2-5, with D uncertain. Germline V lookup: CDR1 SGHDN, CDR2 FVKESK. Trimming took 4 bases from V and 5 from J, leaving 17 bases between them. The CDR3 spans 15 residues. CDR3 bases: TGTGCCAGCAGCCCGAAAGACTCGGTGCCGGAGACCCAGTACTTC. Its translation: CASSPKDSVPETQYF.

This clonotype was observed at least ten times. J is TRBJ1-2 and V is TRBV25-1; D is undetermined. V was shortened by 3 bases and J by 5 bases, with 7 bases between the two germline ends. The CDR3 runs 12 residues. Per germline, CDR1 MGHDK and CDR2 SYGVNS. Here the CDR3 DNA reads TGTGCCAGCAGTGACCGTGGATATGGCTACACCTTC. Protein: CASSDRGYGYTF.

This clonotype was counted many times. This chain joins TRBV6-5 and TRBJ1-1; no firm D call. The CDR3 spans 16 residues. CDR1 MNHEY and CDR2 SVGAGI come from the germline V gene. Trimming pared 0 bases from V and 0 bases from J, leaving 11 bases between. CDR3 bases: TGTGCCAGCAGTTACTCGATTACACTCATGAACACTGAAGCTTTCTTT. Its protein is CASSYSITLMNTEAFF.

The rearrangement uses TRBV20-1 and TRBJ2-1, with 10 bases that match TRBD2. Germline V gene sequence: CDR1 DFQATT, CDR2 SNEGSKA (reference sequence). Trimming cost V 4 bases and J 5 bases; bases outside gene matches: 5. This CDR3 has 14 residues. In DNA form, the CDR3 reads TGCAGTGCTACCCTAGCGGGAGTGCACAATGAGCAGTTCTTC. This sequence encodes CSATLAGVHNEQFF.

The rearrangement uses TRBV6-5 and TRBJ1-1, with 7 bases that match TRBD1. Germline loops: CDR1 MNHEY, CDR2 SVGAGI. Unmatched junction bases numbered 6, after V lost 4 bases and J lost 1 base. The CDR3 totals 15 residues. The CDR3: CASSLQGTPNTEAFF. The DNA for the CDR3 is TGTGCCAGCAGTTTACAGGGGACCCCGAACACTGAAGCTTTCTTT.

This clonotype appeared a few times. The CDR3 DNA reads TGTGCCAGCAGCGTAGTTGACCAGGAAGGGACCCAGTACTTC. This sequence encodes CASSVVDQEGTQYF. The chain couples TRBV9 to TRBJ2-5; D remains unclear. CDR3 length equals 14 residues. Germline CDR1 reads SGDLS; CDR2 reads YYNGEE. Trimming removed 0 bases at V and 7 bases at J, with 13 bases between. Full variable domain (outside the CDR3, taken from reference TRBV9 and TRBJ2-5): DSGVTQTPKHLITATGQRVTLRCSPRSGDLSVYWYQQSLDQGLQFLIQYYNGEERAKGNILERFSAQQFPDLHSELNLSSLELGDSALYFCASSVVDQEGTQYFGPGTRLLVL.

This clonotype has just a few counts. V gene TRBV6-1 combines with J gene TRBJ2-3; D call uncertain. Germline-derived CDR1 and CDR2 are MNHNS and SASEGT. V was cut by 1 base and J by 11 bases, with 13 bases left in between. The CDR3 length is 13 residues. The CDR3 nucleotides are TGTGCCAGCAGTGAAGACACCCTCATAGGGCAGTATTTT. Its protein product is CASSEDTLIGQYF.

The CDR3, as DNA: TGCGCCAGCAGCCAAGGTCTGCCCGGCCGCAATGAGCAGTTCTTC. As protein: CASSQGLPGRNEQFF. This chain joins TRBV4-1 and TRBJ2-1, with no clear D. The V gene lost 1 base and the J gene lost 6 bases, with 13 bases spanning the gap. Germline values: CDR1 MGHRA, CDR2 YSYEKL. The CDR3 has 15 amino acids.

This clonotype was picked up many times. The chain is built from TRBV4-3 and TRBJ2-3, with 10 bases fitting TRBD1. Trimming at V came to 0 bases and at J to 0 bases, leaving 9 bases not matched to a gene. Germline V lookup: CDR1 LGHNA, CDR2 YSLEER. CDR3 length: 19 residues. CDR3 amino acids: CASSQDLDRGPSSTDTQYF. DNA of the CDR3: TGCGCCAGCAGCCAAGATCTAGACAGGGGGCCTTCTAGCACAGATACGCAGTATTTT.

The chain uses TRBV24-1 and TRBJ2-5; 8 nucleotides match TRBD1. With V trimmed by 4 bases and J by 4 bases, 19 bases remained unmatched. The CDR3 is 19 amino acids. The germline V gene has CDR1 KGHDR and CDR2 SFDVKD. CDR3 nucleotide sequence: TGTGCCACCAGTGACCACCTAAGCCTCGACAGGGGTTTCACAGAGACCCAGTACTTC. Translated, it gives CATSDHLSLDRGFTETQYF.

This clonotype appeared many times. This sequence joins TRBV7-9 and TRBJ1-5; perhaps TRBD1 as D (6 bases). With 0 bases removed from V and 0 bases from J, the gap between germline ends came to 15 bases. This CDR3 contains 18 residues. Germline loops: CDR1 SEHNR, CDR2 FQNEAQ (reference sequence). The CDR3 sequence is CASSLAPRGRGSNQPQHF. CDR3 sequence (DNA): TGTGCCAGCAGCTTAGCTCCCCGCGGCAGGGGTAGCAATCAGCCCCAGCATTTT. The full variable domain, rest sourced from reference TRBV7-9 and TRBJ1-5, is DTGVSQNPRHKITKRGQNVTFRCDPISEHNRLYWYRQTLGQGPEFLTYFQNEAQLEKSRLLSDRFSAERPKGSFSTLEIQRTEQGDSAMYLCASSLAPRGRGSNQPQHFGDGTRLSIL.

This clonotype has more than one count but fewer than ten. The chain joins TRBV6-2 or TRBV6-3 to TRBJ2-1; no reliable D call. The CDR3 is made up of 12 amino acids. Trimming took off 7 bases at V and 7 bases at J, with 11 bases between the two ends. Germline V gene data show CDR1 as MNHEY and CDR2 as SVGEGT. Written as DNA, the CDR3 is TGTGCCAGCACCTCGGCGCGGAATGAGCAGTTCTTC. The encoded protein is CASTSARNEQFF.